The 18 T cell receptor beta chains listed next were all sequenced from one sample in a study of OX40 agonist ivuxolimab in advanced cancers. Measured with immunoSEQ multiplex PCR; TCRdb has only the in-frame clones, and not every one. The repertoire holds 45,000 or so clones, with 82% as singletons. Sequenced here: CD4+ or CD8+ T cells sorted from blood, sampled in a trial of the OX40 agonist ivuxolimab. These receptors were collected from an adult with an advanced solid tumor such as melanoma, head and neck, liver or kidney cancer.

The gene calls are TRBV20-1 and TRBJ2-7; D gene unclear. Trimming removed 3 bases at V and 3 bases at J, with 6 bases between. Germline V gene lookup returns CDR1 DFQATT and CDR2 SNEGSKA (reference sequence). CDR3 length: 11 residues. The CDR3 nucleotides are TGCAGTGCTAGTCCGCTCTACGAGCAGTACTTC. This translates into CSASPLYEQYF.

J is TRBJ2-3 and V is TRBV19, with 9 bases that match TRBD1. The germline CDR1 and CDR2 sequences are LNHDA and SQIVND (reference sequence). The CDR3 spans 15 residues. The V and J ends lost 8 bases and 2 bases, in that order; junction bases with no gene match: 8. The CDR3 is CASQLQGAYTDTQYF. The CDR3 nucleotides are TGTGCCAGTCAATTACAGGGGGCGTACACAGATACGCAGTATTTT.

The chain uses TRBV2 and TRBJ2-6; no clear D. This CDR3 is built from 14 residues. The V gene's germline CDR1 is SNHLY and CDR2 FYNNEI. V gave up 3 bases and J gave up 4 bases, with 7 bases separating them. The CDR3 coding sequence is TGTGCCAGCAGTGACCGGACGGGGGCCAACGTCCTGACTTTC. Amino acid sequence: CASSDRTGANVLTF.

CDR3 in DNA: TGTGCCAGCAGTGAGTCGGCGGGCCCCGAGACCCAGTACTTC. Translated: CASSESAGPETQYF. The chain uses TRBV2 and TRBJ2-5, with a tentative D call TRBD2 (5 bases). This CDR3 region has 14 residues. Deletions cut 3 bases from V and 5 bases from J, with 13 bases between. Germline loops: CDR1 SNHLY, CDR2 FYNNEI.

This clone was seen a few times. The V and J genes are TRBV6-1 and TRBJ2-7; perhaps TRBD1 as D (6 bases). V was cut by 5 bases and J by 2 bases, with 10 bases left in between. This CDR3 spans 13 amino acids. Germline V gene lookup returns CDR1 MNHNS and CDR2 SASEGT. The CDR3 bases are TGTGCCAGCAGTTATTCAGGGGCCTACGAGCAGTACTTC. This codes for CASSYSGAYEQYF.

The CDR3 loop reads CASSLGLEGREQFF. The DNA of the CDR3 is TGCGCCAGCAGCTTGGGACTAGAGGGCCGTGAGCAGTTCTTC. The chain carries TRBV5-1 and TRBJ2-1; possibly TRBD2 for D (6 bases). This CDR3 is built from 14 residues. V lost 0 bases and J lost 9, with 13 bases in between. Looked up from germline, CDR1 is SGHRS and CDR2 is YFSETQ. The complete variable domain, with remaining parts taken from reference TRBV5-1 and TRBJ2-1, reads KAGVTQTPRYLIKTRGQQVTLSCSPISGHRSVSWYQQTPGQGLQFLFEYFSETQRNKGNFPGRFSGRQFSNSRSEMNVSTLELGDSALYLCASSLGLEGREQFFGPGTRLTVL.

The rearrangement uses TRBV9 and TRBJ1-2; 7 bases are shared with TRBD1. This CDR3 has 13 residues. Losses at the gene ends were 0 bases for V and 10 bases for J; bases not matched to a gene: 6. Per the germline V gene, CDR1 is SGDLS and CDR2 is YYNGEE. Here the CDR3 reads CASSVAPGTVYTF. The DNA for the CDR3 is TGTGCCAGCAGCGTAGCCCCGGGGACAGTCTACACCTTC.

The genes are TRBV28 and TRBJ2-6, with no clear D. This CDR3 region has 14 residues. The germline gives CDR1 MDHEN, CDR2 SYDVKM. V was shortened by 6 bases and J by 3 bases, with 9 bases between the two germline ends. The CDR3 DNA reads TGTGCCAGCAGGGGTTTAGGTGGGGCCAACGTCCTGACTTTC. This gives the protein CASRGLGGANVLTF.

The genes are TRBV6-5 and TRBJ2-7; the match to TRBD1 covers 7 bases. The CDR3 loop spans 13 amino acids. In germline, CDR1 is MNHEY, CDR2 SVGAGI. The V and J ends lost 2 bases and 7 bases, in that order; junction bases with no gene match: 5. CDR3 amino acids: CASSYRGRKEQYF. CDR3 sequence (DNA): TGTGCCAGCAGTTACAGGGGGCGGAAAGAGCAGTACTTC.

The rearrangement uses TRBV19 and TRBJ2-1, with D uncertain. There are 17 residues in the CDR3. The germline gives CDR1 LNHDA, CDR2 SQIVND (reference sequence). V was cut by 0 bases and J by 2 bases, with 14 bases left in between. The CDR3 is CASSIDLGTAAYNEQFF. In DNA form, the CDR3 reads TGTGCCAGTAGTATAGATCTTGGAACAGCCGCCTACAATGAGCAGTTCTTC.

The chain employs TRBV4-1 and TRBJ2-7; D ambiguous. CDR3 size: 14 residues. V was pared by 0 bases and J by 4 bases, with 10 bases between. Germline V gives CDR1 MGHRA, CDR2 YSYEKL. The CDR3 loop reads CASSQDPTIYEQYF. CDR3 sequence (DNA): TGCGCCAGCAGCCAAGACCCAACGATATACGAGCAGTACTTC.

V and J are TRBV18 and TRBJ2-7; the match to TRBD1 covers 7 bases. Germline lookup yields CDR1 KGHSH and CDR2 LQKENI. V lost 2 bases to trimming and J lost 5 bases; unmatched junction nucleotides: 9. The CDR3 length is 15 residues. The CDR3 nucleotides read TGTGCCAGCTCACCAATCGCGGCCAGGGGGAACGAGCAGTACTTC. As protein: CASSPIAARGNEQYF.

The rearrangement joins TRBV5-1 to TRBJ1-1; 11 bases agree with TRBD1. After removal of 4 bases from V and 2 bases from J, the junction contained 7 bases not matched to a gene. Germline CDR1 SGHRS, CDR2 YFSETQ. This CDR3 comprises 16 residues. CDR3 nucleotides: TGCGCCAGCAGCCCGGGTCGGACAGGGGGCAACACTGAAGCTTTCTTT. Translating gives CASSPGRTGGNTEAFF.

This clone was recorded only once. The CDR3 nucleotides read TGTGCCATCAGTGAGTGGGGGGCAGGAAACACCGGGGAGCTGTTTTTT. This gives the protein CAISEWGAGNTGELFF. This chain connects TRBV10-3 to TRBJ2-2, with D tentatively TRBD1 or TRBD2 (6 bases each). CDR1 ENHRY and CDR2 SYGVKD come from the germline V gene. Between the trimmed V and J ends, which lost 1 base and 2 bases, there was a span of 11 bases. The CDR3 has 16 residues.

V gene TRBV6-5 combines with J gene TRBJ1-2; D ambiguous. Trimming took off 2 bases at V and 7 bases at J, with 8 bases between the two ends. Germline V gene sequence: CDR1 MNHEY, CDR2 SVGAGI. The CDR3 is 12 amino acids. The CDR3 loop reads CASSYEGRGYTF. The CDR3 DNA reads TGTGCCAGCAGTTACGAGGGTCGTGGCTACACCTTC.

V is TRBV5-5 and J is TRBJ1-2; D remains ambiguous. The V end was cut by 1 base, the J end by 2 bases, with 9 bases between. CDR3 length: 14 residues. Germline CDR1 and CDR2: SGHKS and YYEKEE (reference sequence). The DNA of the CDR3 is TGTGCCAGCAGCTTGCCCCCGAACAACTATGGCTACACCTTC. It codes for CASSLPPNNYGYTF.

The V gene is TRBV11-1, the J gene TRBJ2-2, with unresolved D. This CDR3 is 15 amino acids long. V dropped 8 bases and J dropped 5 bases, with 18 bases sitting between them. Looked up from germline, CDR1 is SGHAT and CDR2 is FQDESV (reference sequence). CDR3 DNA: TGTGCCAGCCAATCGACGCTGCAGTTTACCGGGGAGCTGTTTTTT. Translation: CASQSTLQFTGELFF.

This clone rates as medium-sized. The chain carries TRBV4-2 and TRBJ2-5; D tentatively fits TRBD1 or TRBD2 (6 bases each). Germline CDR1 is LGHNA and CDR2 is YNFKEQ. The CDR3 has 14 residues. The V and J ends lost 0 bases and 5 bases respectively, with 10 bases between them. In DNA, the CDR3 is TGTGCCAGCAGCCAAGACTCGGGGGCGGAGACCCAGTACTTC. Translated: CASSQDSGAETQYF.